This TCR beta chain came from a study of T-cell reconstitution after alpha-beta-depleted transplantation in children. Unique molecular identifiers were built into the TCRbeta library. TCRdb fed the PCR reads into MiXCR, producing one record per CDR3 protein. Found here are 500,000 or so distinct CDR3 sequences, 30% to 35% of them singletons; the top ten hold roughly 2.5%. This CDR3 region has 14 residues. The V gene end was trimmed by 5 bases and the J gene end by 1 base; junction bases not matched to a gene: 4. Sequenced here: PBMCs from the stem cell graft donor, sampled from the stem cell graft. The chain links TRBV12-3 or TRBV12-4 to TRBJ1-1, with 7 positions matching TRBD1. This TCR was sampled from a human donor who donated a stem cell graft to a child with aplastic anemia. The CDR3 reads CASSPGDRNTEAFF. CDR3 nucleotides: TGTGCCAGCAGTCCGGGGGACAGGAACACTGAAGCTTTCTTT.